This T cell receptor (beta chain) was profiled in a study of CD8 T cells in Susac syndrome. Findings and limits, study-wide: The authors acknowledged that their TCR sequencing and HLA analysis involved a relatively small number of individuals.

RNA was extracted with the RNeasy kit, and a quantity of roughly 0.45 to 1 ug was reverse transcribed using random hexamers. With immunoSEQ multiplex PCR, TCR beta CDR3 was amplified across 54 Vbeta and 13 Jbeta. TCRdb re-called the immunoSEQ multiplex PCR reads with MiXCR, one entry per CDR3 protein. The sample shows under 200,000 distinct CDR3 sequences, 92% of them seen only once. The germline CDR1 and CDR2 sequences are SGHAT and FQNNGV. The CDR3 has 11 amino acids. V lost 4 bases and J 5 bases, leaving 6 bases between the germline ends. Sequencing of TCR beta was carried out in blood CD8+ and CD4+ T cells. While CD8+ and CD4+ T cells were isolated negatively, TEMRA cells were enriched by FACS. Points on this clonotype: Its antigen is unidentified.

The receptor's source is a human donor in good health. Sequences were obtained from CD4+ T cells from PBMCs. The chain recombines TRBV11-2 with TRBJ2-7; D is unclear. The DNA for the CDR3 is TGTGCCAGCAGCTCATCCAACGAGCAGTACTTC. Protein: CASSSSNEQYF.